The 21 T cell receptor beta chains below were found in one sample sequenced in a study of graft-versus-host responses after intestinal transplantation. Method: immunoSEQ multiplex PCR; TCRdb's copy keeps in-frame clones and lacks some. The sample consists of around 6,700 clones, 70% to 90% of them appearing once. This specimen consisted of PBMCs, obtained nearly 85 days after transplant. The receptors derive from a human patient who received an intestinal transplant, so some T cells may come from the graft donor.

The CDR3: CASILHSNQPQHF. Here the CDR3 DNA reads TGTGCCAGCATCCTCCATAGCAATCAGCCCCAGCATTTT. The genes are TRBV28 and TRBJ1-5; D call uncertain. CDR3 size: 13 residues. V shed 7 bases and J shed 0 bases, with 7 bases lying between them. In germline, CDR1 is MDHEN, CDR2 SYDVKM.

The V call is TRBV4-1, the J call TRBJ2-1; TRBD2 matches 10 bases. J lost 4 bases, V lost 6 bases, and 6 bases had no gene match. This CDR3 has 15 residues. Per the germline V gene, CDR1 is MGHRA and CDR2 is YSYEKL. The CDR3, as DNA: TGCGCCAGCAGACTTACTAGCGGGGTGTACAATGAGCAGTTCTTC. Amino acids: CASRLTSGVYNEQFF.

This clone has just a few counts. For the CDR3, the DNA is TGTGCCAGCTCCCCCGGGACTCCTTACGAGCAGTACTTC. This translates into CASSPGTPYEQYF. This chain uses TRBV19 with TRBJ2-7; a weak D match, TRBD2 (6 bases). Germline values: CDR1 LNHDA, CDR2 SQIVND (reference sequence). Trimming shortened V by 9 bases and J by 4 bases, and 16 bases separated the two germline ends. The CDR3 extends over 13 amino acids.

J is TRBJ1-2 and V is TRBV28; D perhaps matches TRBD1 (6 bases). V dropped 2 bases and J dropped 6 bases, with 10 bases sitting between them. CDR1 MDHEN and CDR2 SYDVKM come from the germline V gene. This CDR3 contains 13 residues. The CDR3 bases are TGTGCCAGCAGTTTAGCAGGGGCGGATGGCTACACCTTC. Its translation is CASSLAGADGYTF.

J is TRBJ2-5 and V is TRBV19, with D perhaps TRBD1 (6 bases). This CDR3 is built from 16 residues. Looked up from germline, CDR1 is LNHDA and CDR2 is SQIVND (reference sequence). Deletions cut 2 bases from V and 2 bases from J, with 15 bases between. The CDR3 bases are TGTGCCAGTAGTATATCTAACAGGGTGGAACAAGAGACCCAGTACTTC. As protein: CASSISNRVEQETQYF. The whole variable domain, remainder taken from reference TRBV19 and TRBJ2-5, is DGGITQSPKYLFRKEGQNVTLSCEQNLNHDAMYWYRQDPGQGLRLIYYSQIVNDFQKGDIAEGYSVSREKKESFPLTVTSAQKNPTAFYLCASSISNRVEQETQYFGPGTRLLVL.

The chain recombines TRBV4-3 with TRBJ1-5, with D unresolved. The CDR3 runs to 14 residues. V dropped 0 bases and J dropped 10 bases, with 13 bases sitting between them. Per germline, CDR1 LGHNA and CDR2 YSLEER. The CDR3 loop is CASSQDSFTEPQHF. CDR3 DNA sequence: TGCGCCAGCAGCCAAGATTCGTTTACGGAACCCCAGCATTTT.

This clone was observed once. The chain couples TRBV4-2 to TRBJ2-3; 8 bases are shared with TRBD2. The CDR3 spans 16 residues. Germline V CDR1 and CDR2: LGHNA, YNFKEQ. V lost 1 base to trimming and J lost 5 bases; unmatched junction nucleotides: 8. This CDR3 reads CASSQAERGPVDTQYF. DNA of the CDR3: TGTGCCAGCAGCCAAGCCGAGCGGGGGCCCGTAGATACGCAGTATTTT.

The chain uses TRBV7-9 and TRBJ2-7; 8 bases map to TRBD1. The CDR3 has 15 amino acids. The trim removed 1 base at V and 2 bases at J, leaving 4 bases unmatched. The germline CDR1 and CDR2 sequences are SEHNR and FQNEAQ (reference sequence). The CDR3 reads CASSLEGQATYEQYF. The CDR3 DNA sequence: TGTGCCAGCAGCTTAGAGGGACAGGCGACCTACGAGCAGTACTTC. Based on the CDR3 plus reference TRBV7-9 and TRBJ2-7, the full variable domain is DTGVSQNPRHKITKRGQNVTFRCDPISEHNRLYWYRQTLGQGPEFLTYFQNEAQLEKSRLLSDRFSAERPKGSFSTLEIQRTEQGDSAMYLCASSLEGQATYEQYFGPGTRLTVT.

V gene TRBV7-2 combines with J gene TRBJ1-6, with unresolved D. The germline V and J ends were trimmed by 5 bases and 7 bases, with 21 bases remaining between them. The CDR3 sequence is 17 residues long. Germline CDR1 reads SGHTA; CDR2 reads FQGNSA. The CDR3 coding sequence is TGTGCCAGCAGCAGATACACCGGACGCGGCGCCAATTCACCCCTCCACTTT. This sequence encodes CASSRYTGRGANSPLHF.

The gene calls are TRBV6-1 and TRBJ2-7; possibly TRBD1 for D (6 bases). Looked up from germline, CDR1 is MNHNS and CDR2 is SASEGT. V was pared by 8 bases and J by 4 bases, with 12 bases between. The CDR3 loop spans 12 amino acids. The chain's CDR3 is CASGDTSYEQYV. DNA of the CDR3: TGTGCCAGCGGGGACACCTCTTACGAGCAGTACGTC.

This chain joins TRBV27 and TRBJ2-1; D unresolved. V lost 4 bases to trimming and J lost 2 bases, with 12 bases between them. The germline V gene has CDR1 MNHEY and CDR2 SMNVEV (reference sequence). The CDR3 is 15 residues long. CDR3 nucleotide sequence: TGTGCCAGCAGTTCGATGGGGTTCCCCTACAATGAGCAGTTCTTC. Translation: CASSSMGFPYNEQFF.

This clone was counted a few times. The chain links TRBV11-2 to TRBJ2-3, with 7 bases fitting TRBD2. The CDR3 extends over 16 amino acids. CDR1 is SGHAT, CDR2 FQNNGV, per germline. J lost 0 bases, V lost 4 bases, and 7 bases had no gene match. The CDR3 DNA reads as TGTGCCAGCAGCTCAACTAGCGTCTCTAGCACAGATACGCAGTATTTT. Translated: CASSSTSVSSTDTQYF. Full variable domain (outside the CDR3, taken from reference TRBV11-2 and TRBJ2-3): EAGVAQSPRYKIIEKRQSVAFWCNPISGHATLYWYQQILGQGPKLLIQFQNNGVVDDSQLPKDRFSAERLKGVDSTLKIQPAKLEDSAVYLCASSSTSVSSTDTQYFGPGTRLTVL.

The rearrangement uses TRBV4-1 and TRBJ1-4; no reliable D call. Germline lookup yields CDR1 MGHRA and CDR2 YSYEKL. V was trimmed by 1 base and J by 8 bases, leaving 17 bases between them. The CDR3 contains 16 residues. CDR3 coding DNA: TGCGCCAGCAGCCAAGGGACGGGCCTCCTGGGGGAAAAACTGTTTTTT. Translating it yields CASSQGTGLLGEKLFF.

Comments on this clone: It is likely a read error, because the conserved phenylalanine at the end of the CDR3 is missing. It is unclear where the CDR3 begins or ends on the DNA, so no DNA is shown, and the CDR3 is as TCRdb lists it. V usage is TRBV29-1 and J usage is TRBJ1-2. The CDR3 spans 11 residues, counting both ends. CDR1 is SQVTM, CDR2 ANQGSEA, per germline. CDR3 protein: CSVVVGRASLV.

The table lists this clone with a few counts. J is TRBJ2-7 and V is TRBV4-1, with 9 bases that match TRBD1. The V gene's germline CDR1 is MGHRA and CDR2 YSYEKL. J was trimmed by 3 bases and V by 0 bases; bases with no gene match: 3. The CDR3 sequence is 15 residues long. CDR3 region: CASSQEQGAGYEQYF. The CDR3 DNA is TGCGCCAGCAGCCAAGAACAGGGGGCAGGCTACGAGCAGTACTTC.

The chain recombines TRBV9 with TRBJ2-3; D unresolved. The CDR3 extends over 14 amino acids. Germline CDR1 is SGDLS and CDR2 is YYNGEE. Trimming pared 4 bases from V and 5 bases from J, leaving 14 bases between. The CDR3 is CASSPPSRQDTQYF. DNA for the CDR3: TGTGCCAGCAGCCCACCCTCGAGGCAAGATACGCAGTATTTT.

This clone was counted a single time. The genes are TRBV25-1 and TRBJ2-3, with D possibly matching TRBD2 (6 bases). The V end lost 6 bases, the J end lost 3 bases, and 16 bases lay between the germline ends. CDR1 and CDR2 (germline): MGHDK, SYGVNS. The CDR3 runs to 15 residues. The CDR3 protein is CASRPPAGPTDTQYF. CDR3 bases: TGTGCCAGCAGGCCCCCGGCGGGACCGACAGATACGCAGTATTTT.

The rearrangement joins TRBV28 to TRBJ2-2; 9 bases are shared with TRBD1. V lost 6 bases and J lost 1; bases outside the gene matches: 12. Germline CDR1 is MDHEN and CDR2 is SYDVKM. The CDR3 sequence is 18 residues long. This CDR3 is CASRAMGTGWWNTGELFF. CDR3 nucleotides: TGTGCCAGCAGGGCTATGGGGACAGGGTGGTGGAACACCGGGGAGCTGTTTTTT.

The rearrangement uses TRBV29-1 and TRBJ2-7; the match to TRBD1 covers 9 bases. The germline V gene has CDR1 SQVTM and CDR2 ANQGSEA. V lost 7 bases and J lost 3; bases outside the gene matches: 19. The CDR3 is 17 amino acids. CDR3 sequence (DNA): TGCAGCGATCTCCGGGACAGGGTTTTCGCCGGAGGCTACGAGCAGTACGTC. Amino acid sequence: CSDLRDRVFAGGYEQYV.

This clone turned up a few times. V is TRBV2 and J is TRBJ2-3; possible D gene TRBD1, 5 bases. Trimming pared 6 bases from V and 4 bases from J, leaving 8 bases between. The germline V gene encodes CDR1 SNHLY and CDR2 FYNNEI. The CDR3 has 12 residues. Here the CDR3 reads CASRGPADTQYF. CDR3 DNA: TGTGCCAGCAGGGGGCCGGCAGATACGCAGTATTTT.

The V gene is TRBV2, the J gene TRBJ2-3; 9 bases line up with TRBD1. CDR1 SNHLY and CDR2 FYNNEI come from the germline V gene. Germline trimming cut 6 bases from V and 6 bases from J; bases unmatched to any gene: 7. CDR3 length: 14 residues. The CDR3 is CASRTRTGADTQYF. In DNA form, the CDR3 reads TGTGCCAGCAGAACCCGGACAGGGGCGGATACGCAGTATTTT.